Below are 19 T cell receptor beta chains sequenced from a single sample in a study of T cells in localized non-small cell lung cancer. Method: immunoSEQ multiplex PCR; TCRdb's copy keeps in-frame clones and lacks some. The sample shows 15,000 to 20,000 clones, almost 85% of them seen only once. The sequenced sample was peripheral blood, obtained before any cancer treatment. These receptors came from a male donor at least 60 years old with stage I lung adenocarcinoma.

V is TRBV2 and J is TRBJ2-3; no definite D call. Trimming took 6 bases from V and 8 from J, leaving 18 bases between them. This CDR3 is built from 14 residues. In germline, CDR1 is SNHLY, CDR2 FYNNEI. CDR3 loop: CASRPISGKRTQYF. CDR3 coding DNA: TGTGCCAGCAGACCTATCTCAGGAAAACGTACGCAGTATTTT.

V gene TRBV5-4 combines with J gene TRBJ2-5; weak D call: TRBD1 (5 bases). In germline, CDR1 is SGHNT, CDR2 YYREEE (reference sequence). The CDR3 is 13 amino acids. V was clipped by 0 bases and J by 3 bases, with 6 bases between them. CDR3 in amino acids: CASSLGQKETQYF. The CDR3 bases are TGTGCCAGCAGCTTGGGACAGAAAGAGACCCAGTACTTC. The whole variable domain, remainder taken from reference TRBV5-4 and TRBJ2-5, is ETGVTQSPTHLIKTRGQQVTLRCSSQSGHNTVSWYQQALGQGPQFIFQYYREEENGRGNFPPRFSGLQFPNYSSELNVNALELDDSALYLCASSLGQKETQYFGPGTRLLVL.

Remarks on this clone: Mismatch with germline at one junction end may stem from a read error. This chain's CDR3 is CASSRGTSGRYSEQFF. DNA for the CDR3: TGTGCTAGCAGCCGCGGGACTAGCGGGAGGTACTCTGAGCAGTTCTTC. The chain has TRBV7-7 and TRBJ2-1, with 15 bases that match TRBD2. Germline assignment: CDR1 SSHAT and CDR2 FNYEAQ (reference sequence). This CDR3 comprises 16 residues.

The gene calls are TRBV9 and TRBJ2-5; D is uncertain. The CDR3 consists of 13 residues. V was trimmed by 0 bases and J by 2 bases, leaving 5 bases between them. Per the germline V gene, CDR1 is SGDLS and CDR2 is YYNGEE. In DNA form, the CDR3 reads TGTGCCAGCAGCGTAGGGGTTCAAGAGACCCAGTACTTC. This gives the protein CASSVGVQETQYF.

The V call is TRBV11-3, the J call TRBJ2-6; 7 positions agree with TRBD2. CDR3 length equals 18 residues. Germline CDR1 SGHNT, CDR2 YENEEA. With 5 bases clipped from V and 4 bases from J, the junction kept 14 bases outside the gene matches. DNA for the CDR3: TGTGCCAGCAGCCGCGGGGAGGGCGCTGGGGCAGGGGCCAACGTCCTGACTTTC. It encodes CASSRGEGAGAGANVLTF.

The rearrangement joins TRBV27 to TRBJ2-7; TRBD1 matches at 7 bases. CDR3 size: 14 residues. V trimming: 5 bases; J trimming: 1 base; junction bases outside the gene matches: 5. The germline gives CDR1 MNHEY, CDR2 SMNVEV (reference sequence). The chain's CDR3 is CASSPDRRSYEQYF. Here the CDR3 DNA reads TGTGCCAGCAGTCCGGACAGGCGTTCCTACGAGCAGTACTTC.

This clone was detected only once. The chain has TRBV4-2 and TRBJ2-5; D call uncertain. V was pared by 4 bases and J by 5 bases, with 17 bases between. In germline, CDR1 is LGHNA, CDR2 YNFKEQ. The CDR3 is made up of 15 amino acids. CDR3 nucleotide sequence: TGTGCCAGCAGCCTTAGCCCGGGCCTCGGGGAGACCCAGTACTTC. It specifies CASSLSPGLGETQYF.

The V and J genes are TRBV29-1 and TRBJ1-3, with 7 bases that match TRBD1. The V gene's germline CDR1 is SQVTM and CDR2 ANQGSEA. The CDR3 extends over 13 amino acids. The chain's CDR3 is CRYRDSSGNTIYF. The DNA for the CDR3 is TGCCGATACCGGGACAGCTCTGGAAACACCATATATTTT.

This clone was counted a single time. The rearrangement joins TRBV15 to TRBJ1-3; D unresolved. Germline CDR1 LNHNV, CDR2 YYDKDF (reference sequence). This CDR3 contains 14 residues. The V gene lost 1 base and the J gene lost 7 bases, with 11 bases spanning the gap. The CDR3 DNA reads as TGTGCCACCAGCAGAGCCCGGATTAGGAACACCATATATTTT. Residues: CATSRARIRNTIYF.

V and J are TRBV6-4 and TRBJ2-3; 8 bases map to TRBD2. The germline CDR1 and CDR2 sequences are MRHNA and SNTAGT. Losses at the gene ends were 6 bases for V and 2 bases for J; bases not matched to a gene: 10. This CDR3 has 16 residues. The CDR3 here is CASSPGLAALTDTQYF. The CDR3 nucleotides read TGTGCCAGCAGCCCCGGACTAGCTGCCCTCACAGATACGCAGTATTTT.

This clone was counted a single time. V usage is TRBV2 and J usage is TRBJ2-2, with no clear D. With 1 base removed from V and 2 bases from J, the gap between germline ends came to 17 bases. There are 18 residues in the CDR3. Germline-derived CDR1 and CDR2 are SNHLY and FYNNEI. The CDR3 protein is CASSEGLSWNRNTGELFF. The DNA for the CDR3 is TGTGCCAGCAGTGAAGGGTTGAGTTGGAACAGAAACACCGGGGAGCTGTTTTTT.

The rearrangement joins TRBV7-8 to TRBJ1-1; D remains ambiguous. This CDR3 spans 15 amino acids. The germline V gene has CDR1 SGHVS and CDR2 FQNEAQ. Trimming left V 4 bases short and J 4 bases short, with 16 bases between. The CDR3 DNA follows: TGTGCCAGCAGCTCCAATGGGCGGGTTATCACTGAAGCTTTCTTT. Translation: CASSSNGRVITEAFF.

J is TRBJ1-1 and V is TRBV6-5; D may be TRBD1 (5 bases). The length of the CDR3 is 13 residues. Germline CDR1 and CDR2: MNHEY and SVGAGI. Trimming stripped 5 bases from V and 11 bases from J, with 18 bases between. CDR3 sequence reads: CASSATGFLVAFF. Written as DNA, the CDR3 is TGTGCCAGCAGTGCAACAGGATTCTTAGTCGCTTTCTTT.

The chain has TRBV27 and TRBJ2-1; TRBD2 aligns across 13 bases. The CDR3 has 15 residues. The V segment lost 6 bases and the J segment 7 bases; nucleotides outside the gene matches: 6. CDR1 MNHEY and CDR2 SMNVEV come from the germline V gene (reference sequence). CDR3 nucleotide sequence: TGTGCCAGCAGCACCGGGACTAGCGGGATAAATGAGCAGTTCTTC. It is translated as CASSTGTSGINEQFF.

The chain carries TRBV5-5 and TRBJ2-7; TRBD2 aligns across 11 bases. The CDR3 sequence is 16 residues long. V lost 3 bases to trimming and J lost 2 bases; unmatched junction nucleotides: 7. Per germline, CDR1 SGHKS and CDR2 YYEKEE (reference sequence). The CDR3 nucleotides are TGTGCCAGCAGCTCGCCGGGGACTAGCGGACCCTACGAGCAGTACTTC. This translates into CASSSPGTSGPYEQYF.

The rearrangement uses TRBV28 and TRBJ2-4, with 14 bases that match TRBD2. J was trimmed by 1 base and V by 5 bases; bases with no gene match: 16. Germline V gene data show CDR1 as MDHEN and CDR2 as SYDVKM. The CDR3 totals 21 residues. CDR3 nucleotide sequence: TGTGCCAGCAGTCGCACCCCCTCCGGGACTAGCGGGAGAGGGGCCAAAAACATTCAGTACTTC. Its protein product is CASSRTPSGTSGRGAKNIQYF.

The CDR3 sequence: CASTFGGVNEKLFF. CDR3 nucleotides: TGTGCCAGCACGTTTGGAGGGGTTAATGAAAAACTGTTTTTT. The chain is built from TRBV2 and TRBJ1-4; D is possibly TRBD1 (5 bases). Looked up from germline, CDR1 is SNHLY and CDR2 is FYNNEI. The CDR3 spans 14 residues. V shed 7 bases and J shed 4 bases, with 13 bases lying between them.

The chain employs TRBV10-2 and TRBJ2-1; 7 positions agree with TRBD2. Germline loops: CDR1 WSHSY, CDR2 SAAADI. CDR3 length: 16 amino acids. Trimming at V came to 3 bases and at J to 6 bases, leaving 11 bases not matched to a gene. The CDR3 region has the DNA TGCGCCAGCAGTGAAGGTAGCGGGTTAGCGGGCAATGAGCAGTTCTTC. Translated: CASSEGSGLAGNEQFF.

The gene calls are TRBV9 and TRBJ2-7, with D tentatively TRBD1 (6 bases). The CDR3 is made up of 12 amino acids. Trimming removed 3 bases at V and 8 bases at J, with 12 bases between. Germline values: CDR1 SGDLS, CDR2 YYNGEE. In nucleotides, the CDR3 is TGTGCCAGCAGCGAGTCCCAGGGGCAGCAGTACTTC. It encodes CASSESQGQQYF.